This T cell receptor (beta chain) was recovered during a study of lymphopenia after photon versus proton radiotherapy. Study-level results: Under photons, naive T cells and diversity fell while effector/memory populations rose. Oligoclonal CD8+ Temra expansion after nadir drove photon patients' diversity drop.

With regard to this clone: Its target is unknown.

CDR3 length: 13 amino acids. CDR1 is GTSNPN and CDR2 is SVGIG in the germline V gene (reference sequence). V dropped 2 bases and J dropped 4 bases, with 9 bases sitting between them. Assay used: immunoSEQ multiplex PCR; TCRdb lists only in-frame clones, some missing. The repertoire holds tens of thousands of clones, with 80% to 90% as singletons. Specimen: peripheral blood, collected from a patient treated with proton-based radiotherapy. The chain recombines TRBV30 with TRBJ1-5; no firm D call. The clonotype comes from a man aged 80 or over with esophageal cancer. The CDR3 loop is CAWSFGDNQPQHF. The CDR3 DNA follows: TGTGCCTGGAGTTTCGGGGATAATCAGCCCCAGCATTTT. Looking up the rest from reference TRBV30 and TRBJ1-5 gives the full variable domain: SQTIHQWPATLVQPVGSPLSLECTVEGTSNPNLYWYRQAAGRGLQLLFYSVGIGQISSEVPQNLSASRPQDRQFILSSKKLLLSDSGFYLCAWSFGDNQPQHFGDGTRLSIL.